This is a list of T cell receptor beta chains from one sample in a study of control samples from healthy donors and cancer patients. The method was immunoSEQ multiplex PCR; TCRdb's version includes in-frame clones alone and lacks a portion of them. This repertoire shows around 150,000 clones, 89% found once; its top ten account for less than 5.5%. The sequenced sample consisted of blood. The receptors derive from a man in his thirties or forties in good health. Each CDR3 is given with its conserved first and last residue. The order of the fields is clone size, J gene, V gene, D gene, CDR3 DNA, CDR3 protein. A D gene is named only where the DNA matches it firmly. Size tells how often a clone was seen (once, few, many) or the class of an expanded clone, and some rows leave it out.

size: NA; J: TRBJ2-6; V: TRBV5-1; D: TRBD1; DNA: TGCGCCAGCGTCAGTGACAGGGGGATATCTGGGGCCAACGTCCTGACTTTC; CDR3: CASVSDRGISGANVLTF
size: NA; J: TRBJ2-7; V: TRBV5-8; D: NA; DNA: TGTGCCAGCAGCTTTCGGGGCCCCTGGGAGCAGTACTTC; CDR3: CASSFRGPWEQYF
size: NA; J: TRBJ1-2; V: TRBV6-6; D: NA; DNA: TGTGCCAGCAGTTCAACAGAGTACTATGGCTACACCTTC; CDR3: CASSSTEYYGYTF
size: NA; J: TRBJ2-5; V: TRBV7-2; D: TRBD1; DNA: TGTGCCAGCAGCGACACAGGGGGAGTGGTCCAAGAGACCCAGTACTTC; CDR3: CASSDTGGVVQETQYF
size: once; J: TRBJ2-7; V: TRBV5-1; D: TRBD2; DNA: TGCGCCAGCAGCCTGGTCGGGGGGACCTACGAGCAGTACTTC; CDR3: CASSLVGGTYEQYF
size: few; J: TRBJ2-7; V: TRBV4-3; D: NA; DNA: TGCGCCAGCAGGAGCGGATACTTC; CDR3: CASRSGYF
size: NA; J: TRBJ2-1; V: TRBV19; D: TRBD2; DNA: TGTGCCAGTAGTCAAGGACTAGCGGGAGTAGGGAATGAGCAGTTCTTC; CDR3: CASSQGLAGVGNEQFF
size: NA; J: TRBJ1-2; V: TRBV7-2; D: TRBD1; DNA: TGTGCCAGCAGCTTGGACCGGGACAGGGGGTACGTCTATGGCTACACCTTC; CDR3: CASSLDRDRGYVYGYTF
size: NA; J: TRBJ1-1; V: TRBV7-3; D: NA; DNA: TGTGCCAGCAGCTTAACAGGAATCAACACTGAAGCTTTCTTT; CDR3: CASSLTGINTEAFF
size: NA; J: TRBJ2-7; V: TRBV6-5; D: NA; DNA: TGTGCCAGCGAAGACCGACACGGGAGCTCCTACGAGCAGTACTTC; CDR3: CASEDRHGSSYEQYF
size: NA; J: TRBJ2-5; V: TRBV7-6; D: TRBD2; DNA: TGTGCCAGCAGCCGATCCGGGGCTAGCGGGGGGCAGACCCAGTACTTC; CDR3: CASSRSGASGGQTQYF
size: once; J: TRBJ1-5; V: TRBV5-5; D: NA; DNA: TGTGCCAGCAGCAAAGACAGAAATCAGCCCCAGCATTTT; CDR3: CASSKDRNQPQHF
size: NA; J: TRBJ1-3; V: TRBV5-1; D: NA; DNA: TGCGCCAGCAGCTTGGGGTACAGGGCTTCTGGAAACACCATATATTTT; CDR3: CASSLGYRASGNTIYF
size: NA; J: TRBJ1-5; V: TRBV19; D: NA; DNA: TGTGCCAGTAAAAAGGGGACCGAGAGTTTTGCCCAGCATTTT; CDR3: CASKKGTESFAQHF
size: NA; J: TRBJ2-1; V: TRBV5-1; D: TRBD2; DNA: TGCGCCAGCAGCTTGAACGGGAGGGGTGCCAGCTCCTACAATGAGCAGTTCTTC; CDR3: CASSLNGRGASSYNEQFF
size: once; J: TRBJ2-1; V: TRBV3-1/TRBV3-2; D: TRBD2; DNA: TGTGCCAGCAGCCAAGATCGAGCTAGCGGGGGGGCGATTGGTGAGCAGTTCTTC; CDR3: CASSQDRASGGAIGEQFF
size: NA; J: TRBJ2-3; V: TRBV13; D: NA; DNA: TGTGCCAGCAGCCGACTGGGGGTTAGCACAGATACGCAGTATTTT; CDR3: CASSRLGVSTDTQYF